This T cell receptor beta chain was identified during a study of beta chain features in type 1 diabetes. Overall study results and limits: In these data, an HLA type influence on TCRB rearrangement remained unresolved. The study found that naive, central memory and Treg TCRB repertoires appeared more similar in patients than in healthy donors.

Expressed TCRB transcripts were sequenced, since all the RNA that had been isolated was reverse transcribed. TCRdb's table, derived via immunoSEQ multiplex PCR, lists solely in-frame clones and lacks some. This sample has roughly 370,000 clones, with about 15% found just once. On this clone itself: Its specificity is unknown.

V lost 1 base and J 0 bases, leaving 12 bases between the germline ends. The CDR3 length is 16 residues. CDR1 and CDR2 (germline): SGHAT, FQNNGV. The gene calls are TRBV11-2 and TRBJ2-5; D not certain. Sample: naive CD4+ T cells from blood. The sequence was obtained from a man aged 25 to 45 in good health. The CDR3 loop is CASSLVATRNQETQYF. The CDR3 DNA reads TGTGCCAGCAGCTTAGTTGCGACGAGGAACCAAGAGACCCAGTACTTC.